The following is a TCR beta chain sequence with its context. The data derive from a study of shared clonotypes between healthy human individuals. Generated by immunoSEQ multiplex PCR, the TCRdb table keeps only in-frame clones and is missing some. The table shows approximately 700,000 clones, with about 80% occurring only once. The sequence was collected from a woman between 25 and 40 years old in good health. Sequencing was done on a sample of memory CD4+ T cells sorted from blood. Subset denoted: CD45RA-negative fraction.

The CDR3 sequence: CASSTWTGEETQYF. The DNA of the CDR3 is TGTGCCAGTAGTACCTGGACAGGTGAAGAGACCCAGTACTTC. The chain links TRBV19 to TRBJ2-5; 7 bases match TRBD1. The CDR3 has 14 residues. CDR1 and CDR2 from the germline V gene are LNHDA and SQIVND (reference sequence). The V and J ends lost 4 bases and 3 bases, in that order; junction bases with no gene match: 5.